What follows is one T cell receptor (beta chain) and its context. The method was immunoSEQ multiplex PCR; TCRdb's version includes in-frame clones alone and lacks a portion of them. The sample holds around 210,000 clones, around nine tenths seen once. Trimming took 3 bases from V and 6 from J, leaving 5 bases between them. Germline values: CDR1 SEHNR, CDR2 FQNEAQ (reference sequence). The CDR3 is 12 residues long. The sample comes from a study of blood T cell repertoires in COVID-19. Across the whole study: Acute-phase and convalescent COVID-19 samples originated in the United States, Italy and Spain.

Patients in Seattle were enrolled during active infection, then followed longitudinally. This chain links TRBV7-9 with TRBJ2-2; D remains ambiguous. The source is a middle-aged man with COVID-19, enrolled during active disease. Sequenced material: peripheral blood. The CDR3 protein is CASSLAPGELFF. The DNA of the CDR3 is TGTGCCAGCAGCTTGGCACCCGGGGAGCTGTTTTTT.